The subject of this entry is one TCR beta chain. An end of the junction does not agree with germline; a read error may underlie this. This sample is part of a study of T cell changes during pregnancy in multiple sclerosis. The CDR3 has 12 residues. Germline CDR1 and CDR2: SGHTA and FQGTGA. Repertoires were generated with immunoSEQ multiplex PCR, while TCRdb's copy carries only in-frame clones and drops some. The sample lists some 81,000 clones, approximately 89% occurring once. The sequencing here drew on peripheral blood, taken before pregnancy. This TCR derives from a female donor with multiple sclerosis, enrolled in a pregnancy study. The chain employs TRBV7-3 and TRBJ1-2; D is unresolved. CDR3 coding DNA: TGTGCCAGCAGCTTAAATGGACTCTTCCTCTTCTTC. Translating it yields CASSLNGLFLFF.